Presented here are 32 T cell receptor beta chains from one specimen sequenced in a study of blood T cell repertoires in COVID-19. TCRdb's table, derived via immunoSEQ multiplex PCR, lists solely in-frame clones and lacks some. The profile shows about 350,000 clones, about 88% of them singletons. The source material was peripheral blood. Source of these receptors: a woman aged 70-85 years with COVID-19, enrolled during active disease.

This clone showed up just once. The V and J genes are TRBV27 and TRBJ1-1; possibly TRBD1 for D (5 bases). The CDR3 runs to 14 residues. Germline values: CDR1 MNHEY, CDR2 SMNVEV (reference sequence). Trimming took off 3 bases at V and 1 base at J, with 9 bases between the two ends. The CDR3 region is CASSLLDRNTEAFF. The CDR3 coding sequence is TGTGCCAGCAGTTTGCTTGACAGGAACACTGAAGCTTTCTTT.

This chain joins TRBV21-1 and TRBJ1-5; the D call TRBD1 from the table was never checked on the DNA. TRBV21-1 is tagged as a pseudogene. CDR3 length equals 16 residues. CDR3 sequence (DNA): TGTGCCAGCAGCAAGCTCGAAGACAGGGGGAATCAGCCCCAGCATTTT. It encodes CASSKLEDRGNQPQHF.

This clone was picked up one time. The rearrangement links TRBV5-1 to TRBJ2-7; TRBD2 aligns across 8 bases. Germline CDR1 is SGHRS and CDR2 is YFSETQ. Trimming cost V 2 bases and J 5 bases; bases outside gene matches: 0. The CDR3 covers 12 residues. The CDR3 DNA follows: TGCGCCAGCAGCTTCGGGGGGGACGAGCAGTACTTC. This sequence encodes CASSFGGDEQYF.

The chain uses TRBV14 and TRBJ2-4, with 7 bases identical to TRBD1. V trimming: 0 bases; J trimming: 3 bases; junction bases outside the gene matches: 11. CDR1 is SGHDN and CDR2 is FVKESK in the germline V gene. This CDR3 has 18 amino acids. The CDR3 region is CASSQDFGLAGGKNIQYF. CDR3 sequence (DNA): TGTGCCAGCAGCCAAGATTTCGGATTAGCAGGGGGCAAAAACATTCAGTACTTC.

This rearrangement joins TRBV6-6 to TRBJ2-7, with 9 nucleotides matching TRBD1. V trimming: 6 bases; J trimming: 4 bases; junction bases outside the gene matches: 7. Germline V lookup: CDR1 MNHNY, CDR2 SVGAGI (reference sequence). The length of the CDR3 is 14 residues. CDR3 loop: CASRKTGGGYEQYF. The DNA of the CDR3 is TGTGCCAGCAGAAAAACAGGGGGCGGGTACGAGCAGTACTTC.

This clone was recorded only once. J is TRBJ1-2 and V is TRBV12-5, with TRBD1 identical over 10 bases. This CDR3 is 12 amino acids long. CDR1 is LGHNT, CDR2 FRNRAP, per germline. J lost 8 bases, V lost 7 bases, and 4 bases had no gene match. The CDR3 nucleotides are TGTGCTAGTGCTCCGACAGGGGGCGGCTACACCTTC. Translating it yields CASAPTGGGYTF.

V and J are TRBV5-1 and TRBJ2-5; 8 nucleotides line up with TRBD2. The CDR3 contains 17 residues. With 4 bases clipped from V and 1 base from J, the junction kept 12 bases outside the gene matches. From germline, CDR1 is SGHRS and CDR2 YFSETQ. This CDR3 is CASSPGLAGGLQETQYF. The CDR3 DNA is TGCGCCAGCAGCCCGGGACTTGCGGGGGGCCTCCAAGAGACCCAGTACTTC.

The V call is TRBV7-9, the J call TRBJ2-1; 10 nucleotides line up with TRBD2. The germline V gene has CDR1 SEHNR and CDR2 FQNEAQ (reference sequence). The CDR3 is 15 residues long. V was clipped by 6 bases and J by 8 bases; unmatched bases: 10. The CDR3 nucleotides are TGTGCCAGCAGTCCAGCGGGGGGGCCTTATGATGAGCAGTTCTTC. This gives the protein CASSPAGGPYDEQFF.

The rearrangement uses TRBV19 and TRBJ1-1, with a possible D match to TRBD1 (6 bases). Trimming took 6 bases from V and 2 from J, leaving 13 bases between them. The CDR3 extends over 14 amino acids. Germline loops: CDR1 LNHDA, CDR2 SQIVND (reference sequence). The CDR3 sequence is CASRAGVINTEAFF. In DNA form, the CDR3 reads TGTGCCAGTAGGGCAGGGGTGATAAACACTGAAGCTTTCTTT.

The gene calls are TRBV19 and TRBJ1-2; 10 bases align to TRBD1. Germline V lookup: CDR1 LNHDA, CDR2 SQIVND (reference sequence). This CDR3 is 15 amino acids long. V was pared by 5 bases and J by 4 bases, with 7 bases of the junction left unmatched. The CDR3 bases are TGTGCCAGTAGTCTGGGGACAGGGGACGGCTATGGCTACACCTTC. The encoded protein is CASSLGTGDGYGYTF.

This clone was found a few times. This chain uses TRBV18 with TRBJ1-2; the match to TRBD1 covers 10 bases. V trimming: 6 bases; J trimming: 5 bases; junction bases outside the gene matches: 9. The germline CDR1 and CDR2 sequences are KGHSH and LQKENI. The CDR3 spans 15 residues. The CDR3 is CASSVAGQGNYGYTF. DNA for the CDR3: TGTGCCAGCTCCGTGGCGGGACAGGGGAATTATGGCTACACCTTC.

The chain is built from TRBV5-1 and TRBJ2-5; TRBD1 agrees at 7 bases. The V and J ends lost 2 bases and 6 bases, in that order; junction bases with no gene match: 10. The CDR3 covers 15 residues. Germline V gives CDR1 SGHRS, CDR2 YFSETQ. The CDR3 spells CASSLEGAGKQTQYF. CDR3 in DNA: TGCGCCAGCAGCTTAGAGGGGGCCGGGAAACAGACCCAGTACTTC.

CDR3: CATSDPRQGGNTQYF. In nucleotides, the CDR3 is TGTGCCACCAGTGACCCGAGACAGGGGGGTAATACGCAGTATTTT. The rearrangement links TRBV24-1 to TRBJ2-3, with 9 positions matching TRBD1. With 4 bases clipped from V and 7 bases from J, the junction kept 8 bases outside the gene matches. CDR1 and CDR2 (germline): KGHDR, SFDVKD. The CDR3 runs 15 residues.

The chain has TRBV6-2 or TRBV6-3 and TRBJ1-2; D possibly corresponds to TRBD1 (5 bases). The CDR3 is made up of 13 amino acids. Trimming took off 1 base at V and 6 bases at J, with 9 bases between the two ends. The germline CDR1 and CDR2 sequences are MNHEY and SVGEGT. Written as DNA, the CDR3 is TGTGCCAGCAGTTACTGGGGCATGGATGGCTACACCTTC. This encodes CASSYWGMDGYTF.

V gene TRBV5-4 combines with J gene TRBJ1-2, with 7 bases fitting TRBD1. The CDR3 spans 13 residues. The germline gives CDR1 SGHNT, CDR2 YYREEE (reference sequence). The V segment lost 4 bases and the J segment 8 bases; nucleotides outside the gene matches: 8. The chain's CDR3 is CASSSDRVRGYTF. For the CDR3, the DNA is TGTGCCAGCAGCAGCGACAGGGTGAGGGGCTACACCTTC.

The chain links TRBV27 to TRBJ2-2; D not certain. Germline lookup yields CDR1 MNHEY and CDR2 SMNVEV (reference sequence). This CDR3 comprises 14 residues. Trimming removed 7 bases at V and 0 bases at J, with 9 bases between. CDR3 sequence: CASTSQTNTGELFF. The CDR3 nucleotides are TGTGCCAGCACGTCCCAGACGAACACCGGGGAGCTGTTTTTT.

In this sample, this clone turned up once. CDR3 residues: CASSFLGQGSNQPQHF. The CDR3 DNA reads as TGTGCCAGCAGCTTCCTCGGGCAGGGGAGCAATCAGCCCCAGCATTTT. V gene TRBV7-2 combines with J gene TRBJ1-5; tentatively, D is TRBD1 (6 bases). The germline V gene encodes CDR1 SGHTA and CDR2 FQGNSA. The CDR3 extends over 16 amino acids. V was pared by 3 bases and J by 1 base, with 13 bases between.

This chain uses TRBV7-9 with TRBJ1-3, with TRBD1 identical over 11 bases. This CDR3 has 17 amino acids. CDR1 SEHNR and CDR2 FQNEAQ come from the germline V gene (reference sequence). V lost 4 bases to trimming and J lost 4 bases; unmatched junction nucleotides: 9. CDR3 bases: TGTGCCAGCAGCTCAGACCCCGGGACAGGGGGGGGAAACACCATATATTTT. The encoded protein is CASSSDPGTGGGNTIYF.

In this sample, this clone turned up once. The chain is built from TRBV30 and TRBJ1-6, with 10 bases identical to TRBD1. Germline V CDR1 and CDR2: GTSNPN, SVGIG (reference sequence). CDR3 size: 19 residues. V lost 5 bases, J lost 5 bases, and 18 bases stayed unmatched. Written as DNA, the CDR3 is TGTGCCTGGGGCCTCCGGGACAGGGGCACCCGGGATCATAATTCACCCCTCCACTTT. Residues: CAWGLRDRGTRDHNSPLHF.

The J gene is TRBJ2-1, the V gene TRBV4-2, with D perhaps TRBD2 (6 bases). Germline V CDR1 and CDR2: LGHNA, YNFKEQ. The CDR3 extends over 17 amino acids. The V gene lost 3 bases and the J gene lost 8 bases, with 23 bases spanning the gap. CDR3 sequence: CASSQGTRGGVIYEQFF. CDR3 nucleotides: TGTGCCAGCAGCCAGGGGACCCGGGGCGGGGTGATATATGAGCAGTTCTTC.

With respect to this clone: A junction boundary mismatches the germline segment, possibly from a read error. DNA for the CDR3: TGTGCCAGCACCCAAAGGGGATTT. Encoded protein: CASTQRGF. The chain links TRBV3-1 (or the pseudogene TRBV3-2) to TRBJ1-6, with D maybe TRBD1 (5 bases). Per germline, CDR1 LGHDT and CDR2 YNNKEL (reference sequence). The CDR3 totals 8 residues.

The rearrangement joins TRBV28 to TRBJ1-2; 7 positions agree with TRBD1. The CDR3 contains 14 residues. Germline V gene lookup returns CDR1 MDHEN and CDR2 SYDVKM. The trim removed 3 bases at V and 7 bases at J, leaving 8 bases unmatched. The CDR3 region is CASSLSDRVSGYTF. CDR3 DNA: TGTGCCAGCAGTTTGTCTGACAGGGTCAGTGGCTACACCTTC.

The chain combines TRBV6-2 or TRBV6-3 with TRBJ1-1, with D possibly being TRBD1 (6 bases). The ends were cut back, 2 bases at V and 1 base at J, with 14 bases in the middle. This CDR3 comprises 16 residues. The germline V gene has CDR1 MNHEY and CDR2 SVGEGT. The CDR3 loop is CASSYQTIQGNTEAFF. The DNA of the CDR3 is TGTGCCAGCAGTTACCAAACAATACAGGGGAACACTGAAGCTTTCTTT.

This sequence joins TRBV2 and TRBJ1-2, with 7 bases that match TRBD1. Unmatched junction bases numbered 12, after V lost 8 bases and J lost 6 bases. CDR1 SNHLY and CDR2 FYNNEI come from the germline V gene. The CDR3 extends over 14 amino acids. CDR3 sequence (DNA): TGTGCCAGCTTACCAGGGATCCAGGGGGATGGCTACACCTTC. This translates into CASLPGIQGDGYTF.

The chain is built from TRBV28 and TRBJ1-3, with D maybe TRBD1 (5 bases). Germline-derived CDR1 and CDR2 are MDHEN and SYDVKM. The CDR3 covers 14 residues. The V gene lost 3 bases and the J gene lost 4 bases, with 10 bases spanning the gap. The CDR3 DNA reads as TGTGCCAGCAGTTTCTCAGGGTCGGGAAACACCATATATTTT. Protein: CASSFSGSGNTIYF.

This chain links TRBV18 with TRBJ2-7; TRBD2 agrees at 8 bases. Germline loops: CDR1 KGHSH, CDR2 LQKENI. The CDR3 runs to 15 residues. V lost 3 bases and J lost 6; bases outside the gene matches: 10. CDR3 amino acids: CASSPSREGGSEQYF. CDR3 sequence (DNA): TGTGCCAGCTCACCTTCACGGGAGGGAGGCTCCGAGCAGTACTTC. The full variable domain, in which reference TRBV18 and TRBJ2-7 provide the parts outside the CDR3, is NAGVMQNPRHLVRRRGQEARLRCSPMKGHSHVYWYRQLPEEGLKFMVYLQKENIIDESGMPKERFSAEFPKEGPSILRIQQVVRGDSAAYFCASSPSREGGSEQYFGPGTRLTVT.

The rearrangement joins TRBV27 to TRBJ2-7; D is unclear. V was shortened by 6 bases and J by 1 base, with 13 bases between the two germline ends. Germline CDR1 is MNHEY and CDR2 is SMNVEV (reference sequence). The length of the CDR3 is 14 residues. The CDR3 is CASRSVAESYEQYF. The CDR3 DNA reads as TGTGCCAGCAGATCGGTCGCGGAGTCCTACGAGCAGTACTTC.

The rearrangement links TRBV5-1 to TRBJ2-7, with D unclear. This CDR3 comprises 14 residues. The V end lost 0 bases, the J end lost 0 bases, and 7 bases lay between the germline ends. Germline V gene data show CDR1 as SGHRS and CDR2 as YFSETQ. Here the CDR3 DNA reads TGCGCCAGCAGCTTGGCAGGTTACTCCTACGAGCAGTACTTC. As protein: CASSLAGYSYEQYF.

V usage is TRBV28 and J usage is TRBJ1-1; weak D call: TRBD1 (6 bases). The length of the CDR3 is 13 residues. Germline V CDR1 and CDR2: MDHEN, SYDVKM. Trimming shortened V by 4 bases and J by 5 bases, and 11 bases separated the two germline ends. CDR3 sequence reads: CASSWGLGTEAFF. The CDR3 DNA sequence: TGTGCCAGCAGTTGGGGGCTGGGGACTGAAGCTTTCTTT.

V gene TRBV11-2 combines with J gene TRBJ1-2; D remains unclear. V was cut by 6 bases and J by 4 bases, with 18 bases left in between. The CDR3 is 15 residues long. Germline CDR1 reads SGHAT; CDR2 reads FQNNGV. The CDR3 region is CASSSPREASYGYTF. In nucleotides, the CDR3 is TGTGCCAGCAGTTCCCCTCGGGAAGCGTCCTATGGCTACACCTTC.

This chain connects TRBV6-2 or TRBV6-3 to TRBJ2-1, with D perhaps matching TRBD1 (6 bases). V was clipped by 6 bases and J by 5 bases, with 14 bases between them. Per germline, CDR1 MNHEY and CDR2 SVGEGT. The CDR3 contains 14 residues. In DNA, the CDR3 is TGTGCCAGCAGCCGCGACAGGTGGGACAATGAGCAGTTCTTC. Amino acids: CASSRDRWDNEQFF.

V is TRBV12-3 or TRBV12-4 and J is TRBJ1-2; the D gene is possibly TRBD1 (6 bases). The germline V and J ends were trimmed by 6 bases and 5 bases, with 13 bases remaining between them. The CDR3 contains 13 residues. The CDR3 here is CASSNRDEYGYTF. CDR3 nucleotides: TGTGCCAGCAGCAACAGGGACGAGTATGGCTACACCTTC.